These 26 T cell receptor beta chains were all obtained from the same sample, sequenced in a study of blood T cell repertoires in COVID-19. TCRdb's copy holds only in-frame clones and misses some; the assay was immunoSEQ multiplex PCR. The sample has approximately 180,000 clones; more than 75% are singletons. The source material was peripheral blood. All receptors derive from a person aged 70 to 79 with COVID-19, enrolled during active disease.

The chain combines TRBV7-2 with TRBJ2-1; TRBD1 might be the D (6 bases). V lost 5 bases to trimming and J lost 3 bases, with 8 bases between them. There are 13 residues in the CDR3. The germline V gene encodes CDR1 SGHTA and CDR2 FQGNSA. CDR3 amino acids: CASSQGFYNEQFF. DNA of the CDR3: TGTGCCAGCAGCCAGGGGTTCTACAATGAGCAGTTCTTC.

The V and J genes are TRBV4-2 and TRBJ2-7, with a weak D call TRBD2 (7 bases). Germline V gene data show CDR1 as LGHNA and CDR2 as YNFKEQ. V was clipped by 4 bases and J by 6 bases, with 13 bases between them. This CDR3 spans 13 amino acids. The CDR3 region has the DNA TGTGCCAGCAGCCTCTGGGGGGGCATCGAGCAGTACTTC. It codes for CASSLWGGIEQYF.

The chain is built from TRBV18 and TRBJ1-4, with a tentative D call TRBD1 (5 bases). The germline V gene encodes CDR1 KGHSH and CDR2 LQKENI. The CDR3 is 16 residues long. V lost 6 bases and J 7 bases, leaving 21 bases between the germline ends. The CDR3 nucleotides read TGTGCCAGCTCCCCCGCTGCCGACCCTCAGGGTGAAAAACTGTTTTTT. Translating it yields CASSPAADPQGEKLFF.

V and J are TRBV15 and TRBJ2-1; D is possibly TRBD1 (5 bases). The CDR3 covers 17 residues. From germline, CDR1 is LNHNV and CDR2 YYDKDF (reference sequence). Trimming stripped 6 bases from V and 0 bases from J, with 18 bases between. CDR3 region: CATSGATGLVSYNEQFF. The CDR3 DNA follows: TGTGCCACCAGTGGGGCAACAGGCCTTGTCTCCTACAATGAGCAGTTCTTC.

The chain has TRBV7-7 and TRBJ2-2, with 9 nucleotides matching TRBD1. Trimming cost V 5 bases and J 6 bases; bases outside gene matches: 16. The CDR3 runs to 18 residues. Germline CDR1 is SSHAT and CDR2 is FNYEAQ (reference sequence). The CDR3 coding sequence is TGTGCCAGCAGCCAAATCAGCGCCGGGACAGGGTATGCCGGGGAGCTGTTTTTT. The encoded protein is CASSQISAGTGYAGELFF.

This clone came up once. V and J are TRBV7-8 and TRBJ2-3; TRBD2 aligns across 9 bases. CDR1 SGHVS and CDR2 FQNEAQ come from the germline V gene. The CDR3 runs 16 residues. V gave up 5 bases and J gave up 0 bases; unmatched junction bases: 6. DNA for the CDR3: TGTGCCAGCAGCCATCTAGCGGGGATCAGCACAGATACGCAGTATTTT. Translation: CASSHLAGISTDTQYF.

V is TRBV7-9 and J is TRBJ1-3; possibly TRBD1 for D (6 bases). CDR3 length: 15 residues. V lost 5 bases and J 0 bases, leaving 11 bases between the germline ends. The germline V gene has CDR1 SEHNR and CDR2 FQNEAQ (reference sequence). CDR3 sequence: CASSAGQTSGNTIYF. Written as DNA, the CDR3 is TGTGCCAGCAGCGCAGGACAGACCTCTGGAAACACCATATATTTT.

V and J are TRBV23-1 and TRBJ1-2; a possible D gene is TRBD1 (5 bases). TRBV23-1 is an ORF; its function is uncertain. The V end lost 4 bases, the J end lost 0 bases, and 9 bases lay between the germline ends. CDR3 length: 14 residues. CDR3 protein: CASSRQGTNYGYTF. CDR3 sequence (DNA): TGCGCCAGCAGTCGCCAGGGAACTAACTATGGCTACACCTTC.

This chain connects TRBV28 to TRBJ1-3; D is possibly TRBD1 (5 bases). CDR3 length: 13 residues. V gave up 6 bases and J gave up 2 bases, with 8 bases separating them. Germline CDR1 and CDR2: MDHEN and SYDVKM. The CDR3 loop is CASRRQTGNTIYF. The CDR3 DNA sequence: TGTGCCAGCAGAAGACAGACTGGAAACACCATATATTTT. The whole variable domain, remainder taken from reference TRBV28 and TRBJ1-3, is DVKVTQSSRYLVKRTGEKVFLECVQDMDHENMFWYRQDPGLGLRLIYFSYDVKMKEKGDIPEGYSVSREKKERFSLILESASTNQTSMYLCASRRQTGNTIYFGEGSWLTVV.

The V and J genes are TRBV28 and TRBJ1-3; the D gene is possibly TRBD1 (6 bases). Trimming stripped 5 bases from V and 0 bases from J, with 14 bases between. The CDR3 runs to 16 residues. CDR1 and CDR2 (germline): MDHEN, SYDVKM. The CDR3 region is CASSTSGQISGNTIYF. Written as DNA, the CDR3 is TGTGCCAGCAGTACAAGCGGACAGATCTCTGGAAACACCATATATTTT.

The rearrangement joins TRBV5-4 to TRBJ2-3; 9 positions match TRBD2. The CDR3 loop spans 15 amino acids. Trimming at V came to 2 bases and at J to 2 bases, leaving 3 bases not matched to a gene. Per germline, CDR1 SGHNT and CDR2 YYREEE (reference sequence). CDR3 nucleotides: TGTGCCAGCAGCTTCGCGGGGGGGTTCACAGATACGCAGTATTTT. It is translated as CASSFAGGFTDTQYF.

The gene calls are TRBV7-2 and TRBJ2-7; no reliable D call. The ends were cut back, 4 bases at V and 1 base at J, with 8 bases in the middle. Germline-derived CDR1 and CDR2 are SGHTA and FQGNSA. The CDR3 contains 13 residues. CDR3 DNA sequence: TGTGCCAGCAGCTGGTTGGCATCCTACGAGCAGTACTTC. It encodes CASSWLASYEQYF.

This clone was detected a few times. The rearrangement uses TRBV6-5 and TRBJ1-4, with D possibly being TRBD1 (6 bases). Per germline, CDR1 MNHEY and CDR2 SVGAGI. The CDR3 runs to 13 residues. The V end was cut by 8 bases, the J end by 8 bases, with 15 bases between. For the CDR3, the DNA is TGTGCCAGCCTAGGGGGGGTTGGGGAAAAACTGTTTTTT. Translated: CASLGGVGEKLFF.

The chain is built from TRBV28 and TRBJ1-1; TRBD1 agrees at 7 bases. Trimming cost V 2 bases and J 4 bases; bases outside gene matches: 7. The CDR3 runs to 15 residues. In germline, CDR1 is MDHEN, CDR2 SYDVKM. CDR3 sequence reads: CASSLGGQLPTEAFF. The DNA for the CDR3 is TGTGCCAGCAGTTTAGGGGGACAGCTTCCCACTGAAGCTTTCTTT.

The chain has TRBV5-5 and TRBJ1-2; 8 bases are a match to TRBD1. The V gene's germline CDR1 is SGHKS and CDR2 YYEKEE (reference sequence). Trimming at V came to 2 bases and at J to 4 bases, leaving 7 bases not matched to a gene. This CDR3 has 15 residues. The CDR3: CASSLVGTGSYGYTF. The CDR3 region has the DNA TGTGCCAGCAGCTTAGTCGGGACAGGCAGCTATGGCTACACCTTC.

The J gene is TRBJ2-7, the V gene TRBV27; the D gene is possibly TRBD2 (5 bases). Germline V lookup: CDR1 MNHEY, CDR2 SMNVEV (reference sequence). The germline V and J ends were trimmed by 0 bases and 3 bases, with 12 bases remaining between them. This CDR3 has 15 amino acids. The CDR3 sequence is CASSLSSGVGYEQYF. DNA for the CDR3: TGTGCCAGCAGTTTATCTTCCGGGGTAGGCTACGAGCAGTACTTC.

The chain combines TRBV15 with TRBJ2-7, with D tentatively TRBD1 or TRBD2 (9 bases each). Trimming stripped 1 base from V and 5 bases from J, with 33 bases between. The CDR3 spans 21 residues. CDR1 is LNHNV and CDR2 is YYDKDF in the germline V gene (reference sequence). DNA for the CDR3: TGTGCCACCAGCAGAGCCGAACCCGGGACAGGGTGGCGGGGGGGCCGCGACGAGCAGTACTTC. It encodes CATSRAEPGTGWRGGRDEQYF.

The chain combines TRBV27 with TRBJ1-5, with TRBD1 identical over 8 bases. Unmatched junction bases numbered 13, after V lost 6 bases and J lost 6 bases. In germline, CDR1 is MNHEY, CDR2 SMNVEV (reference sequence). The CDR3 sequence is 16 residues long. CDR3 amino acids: CASSPRQGRAGQPQHF. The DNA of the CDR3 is TGTGCCAGCAGCCCCCGACAGGGGCGGGCGGGTCAGCCCCAGCATTTT.

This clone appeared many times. CDR3 sequence reads: CASSLTTFSYEQYF. CDR3 nucleotides: TGTGCCAGCAGTTTAACAACCTTCTCCTACGAGCAGTACTTC. The J gene is TRBJ2-7, the V gene TRBV28; D remains ambiguous. Trimming took 2 bases from V and 0 from J, leaving 8 bases between them. CDR1 and CDR2 (germline): MDHEN, SYDVKM. The CDR3 is 14 residues long.

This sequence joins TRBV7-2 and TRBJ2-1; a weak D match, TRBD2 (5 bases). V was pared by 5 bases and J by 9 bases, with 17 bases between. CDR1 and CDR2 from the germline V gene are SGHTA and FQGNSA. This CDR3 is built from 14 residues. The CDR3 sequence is CASSPTTLDGEQFF. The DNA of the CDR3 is TGTGCCAGCAGCCCGACTACATTAGACGGTGAGCAGTTCTTC.

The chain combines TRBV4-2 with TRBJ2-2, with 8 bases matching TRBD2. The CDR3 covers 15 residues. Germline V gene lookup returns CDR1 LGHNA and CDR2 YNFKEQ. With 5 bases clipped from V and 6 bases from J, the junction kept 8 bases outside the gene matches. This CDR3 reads CASSSGTRVSGELFF. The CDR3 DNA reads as TGTGCCAGCAGCTCCGGGACTAGAGTGTCCGGGGAGCTGTTTTTT.

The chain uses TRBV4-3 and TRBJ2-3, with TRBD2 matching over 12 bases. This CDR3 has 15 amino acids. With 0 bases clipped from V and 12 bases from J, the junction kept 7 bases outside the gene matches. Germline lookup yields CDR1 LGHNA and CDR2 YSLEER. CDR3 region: CASSQDLASGGGQYF. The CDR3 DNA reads TGCGCCAGCAGCCAAGATTTGGCTAGCGGGGGGGGACAGTATTTT.

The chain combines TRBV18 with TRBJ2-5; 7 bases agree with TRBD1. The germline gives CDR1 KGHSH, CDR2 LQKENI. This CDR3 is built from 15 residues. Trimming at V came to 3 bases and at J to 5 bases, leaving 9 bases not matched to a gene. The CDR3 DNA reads TGTGCCAGCTCACCGGGGGACAGTTTTTGGGAGACCCAGTACTTC. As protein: CASSPGDSFWETQYF.

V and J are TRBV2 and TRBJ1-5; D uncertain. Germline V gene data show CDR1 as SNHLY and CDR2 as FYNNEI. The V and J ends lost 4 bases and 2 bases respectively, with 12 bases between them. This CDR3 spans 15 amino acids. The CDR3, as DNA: TGTGCCAGCAGTGGGGCAGGATTTGGCAATCAGCCCCAGCATTTT. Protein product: CASSGAGFGNQPQHF.

Here the CDR3 DNA reads TGTGCCAGCAGCTTCTCGGGTGGGGCGGGAAAGATCCACGAGCAGTACTTC. It encodes CASSFSGGAGKIHEQYF. The chain couples TRBV7-8 to TRBJ2-7; a possible D gene is TRBD2 (6 bases). The V and J ends lost 3 bases and 5 bases respectively, with 23 bases between them. Germline CDR1 is SGHVS and CDR2 is FQNEAQ. The CDR3 runs 17 residues.

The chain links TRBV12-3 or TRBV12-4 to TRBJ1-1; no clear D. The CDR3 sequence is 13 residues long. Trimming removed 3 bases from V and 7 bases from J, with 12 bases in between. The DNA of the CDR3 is TGTGCCAGCAGTTTTAGTCAGGTTCATGAAGCTTTCTTT. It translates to CASSFSQVHEAFF.